This T cell receptor beta chain stems from a study of shared clonotypes between healthy human individuals. This table comes from immunoSEQ multiplex PCR, and its TCRdb copy is limited to in-frame clones, with some not included. The sample has about 520,000 clones, approximately 80% seen once. Per the germline V gene, CDR1 is MDHEN and CDR2 is SYDVKM. V lost 3 bases, J lost 1 base, and 4 bases stayed unmatched. This CDR3 comprises 15 residues. Only one count was recorded for this clone. The source material was PBMCs. The TCR originated in a woman aged 40 to 49 in good health. Some clones in this sample may be carry-over from other donors' samples. The V gene is TRBV28, the J gene TRBJ2-7, with TRBD2 matching 9 bases. In nucleotides, the CDR3 is TGTGCCAGCAGTTTGACTAGCGGCGAGTCCTACGAGCAGTACTTC. This encodes CASSLTSGESYEQYF.